Below are 9 T cell receptor beta chains sequenced from a single sample in a study of T cell responses to AZD1222 COVID-19 vaccine. Sequencing was performed with immunoSEQ multiplex PCR; in TCRdb, only in-frame clones are kept and a portion is missing. The table includes 120,000 or so clones, roughly 90% detected once. The source was peripheral blood, collected 28 days after the second AZD1222 dose. The receptors originated from an adult who received the AZD1222 COVID-19 vaccine.

This rearrangement joins TRBV9 to TRBJ2-3; a weak D match, TRBD1 (8 bases). The V end was cut by 4 bases, the J end by 0 bases, with 15 bases between. The CDR3 runs 16 residues. Germline V lookup: CDR1 SGDLS, CDR2 YYNGEE. The CDR3 sequence: CASSTGGLSSTDTQYF. CDR3 bases: TGTGCCAGCAGCACAGGGGGACTATCTAGCACAGATACGCAGTATTTT.

This chain connects TRBV4-1 to TRBJ1-5; no firm D call. CDR3 length: 15 residues. V lost 1 base and J lost 2, with 9 bases in between. Looked up from germline, CDR1 is MGHRA and CDR2 is YSYEKL. CDR3 nucleotide sequence: TGCGCCAGCAGCCAAGTCGAGTTGGGCAATCAGCCCCAGCATTTT. Translated, it gives CASSQVELGNQPQHF.

This chain uses TRBV7-2 with TRBJ1-5; D perhaps matches TRBD1 (5 bases). The germline V gene has CDR1 SGHTA and CDR2 FQGNSA. This CDR3 region has 14 residues. The V end lost 1 base, the J end lost 1 base, and 5 bases lay between the germline ends. The CDR3 protein is CASSLGQSNQPQHF. CDR3 coding DNA: TGTGCCAGCAGCTTAGGACAGAGCAATCAGCCCCAGCATTTT.

The J gene is TRBJ2-1, the V gene TRBV20-1; TRBD2 aligns across 12 bases. V trimming: 3 bases; J trimming: 8 bases; junction bases outside the gene matches: 5. Per the germline V gene, CDR1 is DFQATT and CDR2 is SNEGSKA (reference sequence). The CDR3 contains 14 residues. The DNA for the CDR3 is TGCAGTGCTAGTCCGACTAGCGGGAGACATGAGCAGTTCTTC. This translates into CSASPTSGRHEQFF.

This sequence joins TRBV5-4 and TRBJ2-1; 9 nucleotides line up with TRBD2. V dropped 0 bases and J dropped 7; count of bases not matched to a gene: 5. Germline CDR1 is SGHNT and CDR2 is YYREEE (reference sequence). The CDR3 sequence is 15 residues long. The DNA of the CDR3 is TGTGCCAGCAGCTTGGAACCTAGCGGGGTTAATGAGCAGTTCTTC. Protein: CASSLEPSGVNEQFF. Based on the CDR3 plus reference TRBV5-4 and TRBJ2-1, the full variable domain is ETGVTQSPTHLIKTRGQQVTLRCSSQSGHNTVSWYQQALGQGPQFIFQYYREEENGRGNFPPRFSGLQFPNYSSELNVNALELDDSALYLCASSLEPSGVNEQFFGPGTRLTVL.

V is TRBV9 and J is TRBJ2-1; D is possibly TRBD1 or TRBD2 (5 bases each). The CDR3 runs to 19 residues. The V and J ends lost 0 bases and 9 bases respectively, with 28 bases between them. The germline V gene encodes CDR1 SGDLS and CDR2 YYNGEE. This CDR3 is CASSVVLSRWRTRTGEQFF. The DNA for the CDR3 is TGTGCCAGCAGCGTAGTCCTATCGCGGTGGAGGACAAGGACCGGTGAGCAGTTCTTC.

The gene calls are TRBV4-2 and TRBJ2-1, with D possibly being TRBD1 (6 bases). Germline lookup yields CDR1 LGHNA and CDR2 YNFKEQ. This CDR3 region has 15 residues. V was cut by 4 bases and J by 1 base, with 11 bases left in between. CDR3 in DNA: TGTGCCAGCAGCCGGCCCACAGGGTCCTACAATGAGCAGTTCTTC. This codes for CASSRPTGSYNEQFF.

This sequence joins TRBV5-1 and TRBJ1-1; 7 nucleotides align to TRBD1. Germline CDR1 is SGHRS and CDR2 is YFSETQ. This CDR3 comprises 15 residues. Trimming removed 4 bases from V and 6 bases from J; junction bases left unmatched: 12. The CDR3 reads CASSPTPGQLAEAFF. The CDR3 DNA sequence: TGCGCCAGCAGCCCCACTCCGGGACAGCTCGCTGAAGCTTTCTTT.

The genes are TRBV29-1 and TRBJ1-3; D not resolved. The germline gives CDR1 SQVTM, CDR2 ANQGSEA. The CDR3 loop spans 13 amino acids. Trimming removed 5 bases from V and 0 bases from J, with 8 bases in between. Here the CDR3 reads CSVCQSSGNTIYF. The DNA for the CDR3 is TGCAGCGTTTGTCAAAGCTCTGGAAACACCATATATTTT.